These T cell receptor beta chains were read from a single sample in a study of spatial heterogeneity in lung cancer. MiXCR, applied by TCRdb to the 5' RACE reads, yields one record per CDR3 protein. In the table there are about 86,000 distinct CDR3 sequences, roughly 12% of which are singletons. The starting material was PBMCs, obtained at surgery. These receptors originate from a male donor with early-stage non-small cell lung cancer. The CDR3 runs from the conserved cysteine through the conserved F or W. Fields, in order: V gene, D gene, CDR3 protein. D genes are given only for firm matches.

TRBV19 | . | CASSIGTTRETQYF
TRBV3-1 | TRBD1 | CASSPGQGEAEAFF
TRBV29-1 | . | CSVVSLVTGSYNEQFF
TRBV19 | . | CASRTDAMNTEAFF
TRBV29-1 | TRBD2 | CSVPPLAGGYNEQFF
TRBV15 | . | CATSREMSYEQYF
TRBV6-1 | . | CASSEQGSPLHF
TRBV7-6 | TRBD2 | CASSRGLAGGGDTQYF
TRBV21-1 | . | CASSNGGDTDTQYF
TRBV9 | . | CASSVGLRASYEQYF
TRBV27 | . | CASSLRLTSYEQYF
TRBV7-3 | . | CASGGPGKYF
TRBV14 | . | CASSQGSRNTIYF
TRBV12-3/TRBV12-4 | TRBD1 | CASRLQGSTEAFF
TRBV10-3 | . | CAISESNRNEQYF
TRBV10-1 | TRBD2 | CASSESRTSGKETQYF
TRBV18 | . | CASSLYRENTEAFF
TRBV5-6 | . | CASSSVTREPSGHYGYTF
TRBV19 | . | CASSHRGRGYGYTF
TRBV11-2 | TRBD1 | CASSFPTGTEANEKLFF
TRBV20-1 | TRBD2 | CSAVSGAGTDTQYF
TRBV28 | . | CASSSLGGDYTF
TRBV19 | . | CASSPEPTYEQYF
TRBV5-1 | TRBD2 | CASSFRAGGPSDTQYF
TRBV5-4 | TRBD2 | CASSLGSGSFTGELFF
TRBV29-1 | . | CSVEGPHGELFF
TRBV3-1 | . | CASSQEQHNEQFF
TRBV14 | TRBD2 | CASSPIGLAGYNEQFF
TRBV11-1 | . | CASSPQAVTDTQYF
TRBV5-1 | . | CASSSKSSYNEQFF
TRBV12-3/TRBV12-4 | TRBD1 | CASRAGTASQTQYF
TRBV6-5 | TRBD1 | CASSSSPTGDTGELFF
TRBV6-5 | TRBD1 | CASSWDRRTEAFF
TRBV19 | TRBD1 | CASHSGAGGDQPQHF
TRBV2 | . | CASSDPQQTNYGYTF
TRBV2 | . | CASRPGTQNTEAFF
TRBV15 | . | CATSRNTGELFF
TRBV3-1 | TRBD2 | CASSQGTSGIDTGELFF
TRBV5-6 | . | CASSLNGNGVYEQYF
TRBV7-3 | TRBD1 | CASSLDRGYEQYF
TRBV29-1 | . | CSVEDLGFSTEAFF
TRBV19 | TRBD1 | CASRRQGQIGTGNQPQHF
TRBV5-1 | . | CASSLVVQETQYF
TRBV28 | TRBD1 | CASSLPGQGGGGANVLTF
TRBV3-1 | . | CASSLEIGRENTIYF
TRBV18 | TRBD2 | CASSPSAGVYNEQFF
TRBV29-1 | TRBD2 | CSGYGLAGNEQFF
TRBV2 | . | CASRLDNSYEQYF